This T cell receptor beta chain was captured in a study of T cells in Graves' hyperthyroidism and ophthalmopathy. Study observations and caveats: A 13 V-J signature model discriminated ophthalmopathy versus stable hyperthyroidism.

Between the trimmed V and J ends, which lost 1 base and 5 bases, there was a span of 12 bases. Per germline, CDR1 LGHDT and CDR2 YNNKEL (reference sequence). CDR3 size: 14 residues. TCR beta CDR3 regions were amplified from RNA transcripts. With the HTBI primer set, the TCR CDR3 went through a first round of RT-PCR. TCRdb called the multiplex PCR reads again in MiXCR, with one record for every CDR3 protein. The table shows some 690,000 distinct CDR3 sequences, with roughly 17% occurring only once. Diagnosis of hyperthyroidism was new in patients aged 18 to 65, and its duration was under 2 months. It was less than 13 ml of fresh peripheral blood that supplied the PBMCs. This clonotype was counted at least ten times. Its antigen is not identified.

Sequencing input: blood. This TCR was recovered from a man aged 50 to 59 with Graves' hyperthyroidism. The genes are TRBV3-1 and TRBJ2-7, with D tentatively TRBD1 (5 bases). The CDR3 nucleotides read TGTGCCAGCAGCCAAGCCGCAGGGTCCAACGAGCAGTACTTC. Protein product: CASSQAAGSNEQYF.